This TCR beta chain was obtained from a study of OX40 agonist ivuxolimab in advanced cancers. Study context: Prior checkpoint blockade (anti-PD-1, anti-PD-L1 or anti-CTLA-4) was permitted; less than 45% had it. Three patients had partial responses: one hepatocellular carcinoma, two cutaneous melanoma. Study conclusions and caveats: CD4+ and CD8+ blood T cells expanded clonally by week 6 at 0.1 to 3.0 mg/kg.

V lost 2 bases to trimming and J lost 4 bases; unmatched junction nucleotides: 4. The CDR3 totals 15 residues. The V gene's germline CDR1 is MNHEY and CDR2 SMNVEV (reference sequence). With respect to this clone: Antigen unknown.

TCRdb keeps only in-frame clones here, not all; method: immunoSEQ multiplex PCR. The data show 15,000 to 20,000 clones, about four fifths seen once. This rearrangement joins TRBV27 to TRBJ2-1; TRBD1 agrees at 8 bases. The TCR sequence derives from an adult with an advanced solid tumor such as melanoma, head and neck, liver or kidney cancer. Specimen: CD4+ or CD8+ T cells sorted from blood, collected in a trial of the OX40 agonist ivuxolimab. The CDR3 sequence: CASSLQGAGYNEQFF. The CDR3 DNA sequence: TGTGCCAGCAGTTTACAGGGGGCGGGGTACAATGAGCAGTTCTTC.